This entry features one T cell receptor beta chain sequence. The target antigen is unknown. The data derive from a study of T cell responses to AZD1222 COVID-19 vaccine. Study conclusions and caveats: Of the AZD1222 recipients, only six were seropositive at baseline. Females made up more of the donors, who were largely white British, and clonal diversity may have come out too low.

Produced via immunoSEQ multiplex PCR; TCRdb's table is partial and in-frame only. The profile shows some 200,000 clones, approximately 91% of them singletons. Per germline, CDR1 SGHRS and CDR2 YFSETQ. This CDR3 comprises 14 residues. V gave up 6 bases and J gave up 0 bases; unmatched junction bases: 5. Combined were second doses at about 4 or about 12 weeks. This clonotype originated in an adult who received the AZD1222 COVID-19 vaccine. This specimen consisted of peripheral blood, obtained 28 days after the second AZD1222 dose. The chain uses TRBV5-1 and TRBJ1-1; TRBD1 agrees at 7 bases. The CDR3, as DNA: TGCGCCAGCACCCAGGGGACAGTGAACACTGAAGCTTTCTTT. The encoded protein is CASTQGTVNTEAFF. The whole variable domain, filled in from reference TRBV5-1 and TRBJ1-1, reads KAGVTQTPRYLIKTRGQQVTLSCSPISGHRSVSWYQQTPGQGLQFLFEYFSETQRNKGNFPGRFSGRQFSNSRSEMNVSTLELGDSALYLCASTQGTVNTEAFFGQGTRLTVV.